Shown below are 21 T cell receptor beta chains from a single sample sequenced in a study of T-cell memory formation after mild COVID-19. TCRdb reprocessed the 5' RACE reads with MiXCR, giving one entry per CDR3 protein. The table includes some 40,000 distinct CDR3 sequences, approximately 6.5% detected once. Sequences were obtained from PBMCs or a T cell subset sorted from them (not recorded which). These receptors came from an adult who had mild COVID-19 (a few samples of this study predate the infection). Cell type and time point are not known.

This clonotype appeared a few times. The rearrangement links TRBV7-2 to TRBJ1-5, with a tentative D call TRBD1 (5 bases). V lost 1 base and J lost 3, with 10 bases in between. Germline V gene lookup returns CDR1 SGHTA and CDR2 FQGNSA. The CDR3 contains 15 residues. In DNA form, the CDR3 reads TGTGCCAGCAGCTTAGTGGCAGGGACCAATCAGCCCCAGCATTTT. Its translation: CASSLVAGTNQPQHF.

This clonotype was picked up many times. The rearrangement joins TRBV29-1 to TRBJ2-5; 7 bases fit TRBD1. The germline CDR1 and CDR2 sequences are SQVTM and ANQGSEA. This CDR3 spans 13 amino acids. V was clipped by 4 bases and J by 1 base; unmatched bases: 3. The CDR3 sequence is CSVAGGPQETQYF. CDR3 nucleotides: TGCAGCGTTGCAGGGGGTCCCCAAGAGACCCAGTACTTC.

This clonotype was recorded many times. This chain joins TRBV20-1 and TRBJ2-1; the D is unclear. This CDR3 is built from 12 residues. Germline-derived CDR1 and CDR2 are DFQATT and SNEGSKA (reference sequence). V lost 1 base and J lost 6, with 7 bases in between. The DNA of the CDR3 is TGCAGTGCTAGAGTGGTAGGCAATGAGCAGTTCTTC. As protein: CSARVVGNEQFF.

This clonotype was seen a handful of times. This chain links TRBV6-2 or TRBV6-3 with TRBJ1-1; no definite D call. The germline V and J ends were trimmed by 6 bases and 0 bases, with 5 bases remaining between them. Germline assignment: CDR1 MNHEY and CDR2 SVGEGT. This CDR3 has 12 amino acids. The CDR3 nucleotides are TGTGCCAGCAGGGAGATGAACACTGAAGCTTTCTTT. This gives the protein CASREMNTEAFF.

In its sample, this clonotype was seen many times. V is TRBV7-9 and J is TRBJ1-1; D gene ambiguous. V was trimmed by 5 bases and J by 0 bases, leaving 16 bases between them. CDR3 length: 16 amino acids. Looked up from germline, CDR1 is SEHNR and CDR2 is FQNEAQ (reference sequence). The CDR3, as DNA: TGTGCCAGCAGCATCCTCCCGGTTATAATGAACACTGAAGCTTTCTTT. Amino acids: CASSILPVIMNTEAFF.

Many counts were recorded for this clonotype. The CDR3 nucleotides read TGTGCCACCAGTGATTTACGGCAGGACACCGGGGAGCTGTTTTTT. Translation gives CATSDLRQDTGELFF. The gene calls are TRBV24-1 and TRBJ2-2; D uncertain. The CDR3 sequence is 15 residues long. In germline, CDR1 is KGHDR, CDR2 SFDVKD. Trimming pared 1 base from V and 3 bases from J, leaving 8 bases between.

The sample holds many counts of this clonotype. V gene TRBV3-1 combines with J gene TRBJ2-1; no clear D gene. The length of the CDR3 is 13 residues. Germline V gives CDR1 LGHDT, CDR2 YNNKEL (reference sequence). The V gene lost 4 bases and the J gene lost 6 bases, with 10 bases spanning the gap. The CDR3 loop is CASSRPPTNEQFF. CDR3 in DNA: TGTGCCAGCAGCCGGCCCCCCACCAATGAGCAGTTCTTC.

This clonotype was seen only a few times. The genes are TRBV6-6 and TRBJ1-1; D perhaps matches TRBD1 (5 bases). The V and J ends lost 0 bases and 2 bases respectively, with 10 bases between them. The CDR3 length is 15 residues. In germline, CDR1 is MNHNY, CDR2 SVGAGI (reference sequence). The CDR3 DNA reads as TGTGCCAGCAGTTACTCCAAGACAGACAACACTGAAGCTTTCTTT. Its protein product is CASSYSKTDNTEAFF.

This clonotype was counted many times. CDR3 loop: CAWGPIRAYNEQFF. CDR3 in DNA: TGTGCCTGGGGCCCCATTAGGGCCTACAATGAGCAGTTCTTC. The chain carries TRBV30 and TRBJ2-1; D gene unclear. The germline V gene encodes CDR1 GTSNPN and CDR2 SVGIG (reference sequence). V gave up 5 bases and J gave up 2 bases, with 13 bases separating them. The CDR3 contains 14 residues.

The sample holds a few counts of this clonotype. J is TRBJ1-4 and V is TRBV2; TRBD1 matches 8 bases. The CDR3 has 12 residues. Germline lookup yields CDR1 SNHLY and CDR2 FYNNEI. The junction had 6 bases not matched to a gene; V was cut back by 9 bases and J by 9 bases. In DNA, the CDR3 is TGTGCCAGTGGGACAGGCCAGCAAAAACTGTTTTTT. This gives the protein CASGTGQQKLFF.

This clonotype appeared many times. The chain uses TRBV5-1 and TRBJ2-1; 7 nucleotides align to TRBD1. J lost 5 bases, V lost 3 bases, and 14 bases had no gene match. Per germline, CDR1 SGHRS and CDR2 YFSETQ. This CDR3 region has 17 residues. The CDR3 region has the DNA TGCGCCAGCAGCTCCCCCACCGACAGGGCACTTGACAATGAGCAGTTCTTC. Amino acids: CASSSPTDRALDNEQFF.

This clonotype occurred a few times. The V call is TRBV9, the J call TRBJ2-7; the D call may be TRBD1 or TRBD2 (6 bases each). V dropped 3 bases and J dropped 3 bases, with 13 bases sitting between them. The CDR3 extends over 14 amino acids. The germline gives CDR1 SGDLS, CDR2 YYNGEE. The CDR3 DNA reads TGTGCCAGCAGCGAGGCAGGGGAGGTCTACGAGCAGTACTTC. Protein product: CASSEAGEVYEQYF.

The table lists this clonotype with a few counts. The chain recombines TRBV20-1 with TRBJ1-6; D unresolved. The ends were cut back, 5 bases at V and 0 bases at J, with 5 bases in the middle. CDR1 is DFQATT, CDR2 SNEGSKA, per germline (reference sequence). This CDR3 region has 13 residues. Here the CDR3 DNA reads TGCAGTGCTCAACTCTCCTATAATTCACCCCTCCACTTT. As protein: CSAQLSYNSPLHF.

A few counts support this clonotype. The chain employs TRBV7-8 and TRBJ1-5; D may be TRBD1 (5 bases). This CDR3 is built from 15 residues. Germline CDR1 SGHVS, CDR2 FQNEAQ. Deletions cut 3 bases from V and 4 bases from J, with 13 bases between. For the CDR3, the DNA is TGTGCCAGCAGCTTCTCGCGACAGTCGAATCAGCCCCAGCATTTT. It yields the protein CASSFSRQSNQPQHF.

This clonotype was observed many times. This chain connects TRBV10-3 to TRBJ2-1; 10 bases are a match to TRBD1. There are 13 residues in the CDR3. V trimming: 10 bases; J trimming: 7 bases; junction bases outside the gene matches: 7. Germline CDR1 reads ENHRY; CDR2 reads SYGVKD. CDR3 in DNA: TGTGCCACCCGACAGGGGGCTTTTAATGAGCAGTTCTTC. Protein product: CATRQGAFNEQFF.

This rearrangement joins TRBV5-1 to TRBJ2-3; D possibly corresponds to TRBD2 (6 bases). Germline V gives CDR1 SGHRS, CDR2 YFSETQ. V shed 4 bases and J shed 2 bases, with 17 bases lying between them. This CDR3 is 16 amino acids long. The CDR3 DNA sequence: TGCGCCAGCAGCGGAGGGACTCCGGCTAACACAGATACGCAGTATTTT. Its protein is CASSGGTPANTDTQYF.

This clonotype has at least ten counts. This chain uses TRBV20-1 with TRBJ2-7, with D tentatively TRBD1 (5 bases). Per the germline V gene, CDR1 is DFQATT and CDR2 is SNEGSKA (reference sequence). Between the trimmed V and J ends, which lost 6 bases and 0 bases, there was a span of 12 bases. This CDR3 has 13 amino acids. This CDR3 is CSALRGSSYEQYF. The CDR3 DNA follows: TGCAGTGCGCTTAGGGGATCCTCCTACGAGCAGTACTTC.

Only a few counts were recorded for this clonotype. This chain uses TRBV14 with TRBJ1-2; D not certain. In germline, CDR1 is SGHDN, CDR2 FVKESK. The V and J ends lost 1 base and 8 bases respectively, with 8 bases between them. The CDR3 is 12 amino acids. The CDR3 DNA follows: TGTGCCAGCAGCCAAGGCCCCAGAGGCTACACCTTC. Translation: CASSQGPRGYTF.

The chain employs TRBV10-3 and TRBJ2-1; TRBD2 matches at 7 bases. There are 15 residues in the CDR3. Germline V gene sequence: CDR1 ENHRY, CDR2 SYGVKD. The V and J ends lost 6 bases and 6 bases, in that order; junction bases with no gene match: 11. CDR3 loop: CAIRAGERGSNEQFF. CDR3 nucleotides: TGTGCCATCAGGGCCGGGGAGCGGGGTAGCAATGAGCAGTTCTTC.

This clonotype was counted between two and nine times. This CDR3 is CASRRGLAGGETQYF. As DNA, the CDR3 is TGTGCCAGCAGGAGGGGACTAGCGGGAGGGGAGACCCAGTACTTC. The chain is built from TRBV6-2 or TRBV6-3 and TRBJ2-5, with 16 bases fitting TRBD2. Germline V gene sequence: CDR1 MNHEY, CDR2 SVGEGT. The CDR3 length is 15 residues. The junction had 3 bases not matched to a gene; V was cut back by 6 bases and J by 5 bases.

This clonotype was observed at least ten times. The J gene is TRBJ1-2, the V gene TRBV7-2; the D gene is possibly TRBD1 (6 bases). Between the trimmed V and J ends, which lost 5 bases and 1 base, there was a span of 14 bases. The CDR3 is 15 amino acids. CDR1 is SGHTA and CDR2 is FQGNSA in the germline V gene. Here the CDR3 DNA reads TGTGCCAGCAGCCCGGACAGAGACCTTAACTATGGCTACACCTTC. Translation: CASSPDRDLNYGYTF. Full variable domain (remainder filled in from reference TRBV7-2 and TRBJ1-2): GAGVSQSPSNKVTEKGKDVELRCDPISGHTALYWYRQSLGQGLEFLIYFQGNSAPDKSGLPSDRFSAERTGGSVSTLTIQRTQQEDSAVYLCASSPDRDLNYGYTFGSGTRLTVV.